This T cell receptor beta chain was observed in a study of blood T cell repertoires in COVID-19. Individuals drawn from approximately 26 US areas were about 18 to 95 years old. Either two negative PCRs, clearance, or symptom resolution qualified Cohort 3 donors as recovered. In the original analysis: Reference gene primer amplification yielded estimated nucleated cell counts. Data came from immunoSEQ multiplex PCR; TCRdb stores just in-frame clones and leaves some out. V and J calls and clone size follow that table, whereas D and trimming were derived from the DNA. The sample includes roughly 200,000 clones, approximately 90% of them seen just once. This CDR3 contains 13 residues. CDR1 and CDR2 from the germline V gene are MNHEY and SVGEGT. Trimming took off 0 bases at V and 5 bases at J, with 7 bases between the two ends. This clone occurred once.

The clonotype comes from a man aged 25-45 years who had recovered from COVID-19. This sequence joins TRBV6-2 or TRBV6-3 and TRBJ1-1; no clear D gene. The sample comprised PBMCs or T cells enriched from blood (not recorded which). CDR3: CASSYSLRTEAFF. The CDR3 DNA reads as TGTGCCAGCAGTTACTCTTTGCGAACTGAAGCTTTCTTT.